Following are 24 T cell receptor beta chains from one sample sequenced in a study of early T cells in non-severe SARS-CoV-2 infection. TCRdb redid the calling of the 5' RACE reads with MiXCR, one entry per CDR3 protein. The sample shows approximately 65,000 distinct CDR3 sequences, roughly an eighth of them seen only once. The sample taken for sequencing was whole blood. Receptors were obtained from an adult who was a healthcare worker with PCR-confirmed SARS-CoV-2 infection or an uninfected control (not recorded which).

Many counts were recorded for this clonotype. DNA of the CDR3: TGTGCCAGTAGTATAGAATGGATGGGGGGACCGTACAATGAGCAGTTCTTC. It is translated as CASSIEWMGGPYNEQFF. The chain has TRBV19 and TRBJ2-1; D perhaps matches TRBD2 (6 bases). Deletions cut 0 bases from V and 4 bases from J, with 16 bases between. The V gene's germline CDR1 is LNHDA and CDR2 SQIVND (reference sequence). The CDR3 contains 17 residues.

The V call is TRBV7-2, the J call TRBJ2-1, with D hard to call. This CDR3 comprises 15 residues. V shed 2 bases and J shed 7 bases, with 15 bases lying between them. CDR1 and CDR2 (germline): SGHTA, FQGNSA. CDR3 coding DNA: TGTGCCAGCAGCTTAAGGTCTGGTGGTCCGAATGAGCAGTTCTTC. This encodes CASSLRSGGPNEQFF. Full variable domain (rest looked up from reference TRBV7-2 and TRBJ2-1): GAGVSQSPSNKVTEKGKDVELRCDPISGHTALYWYRQSLGQGLEFLIYFQGNSAPDKSGLPSDRFSAERTGGSVSTLTIQRTQQEDSAVYLCASSLRSGGPNEQFFGPGTRLTVL.

In this sample, this clonotype turned up a few times. This sequence joins TRBV6-2 or TRBV6-3 and TRBJ1-6, with D possibly TRBD1 on 5 matching bases. The CDR3 is made up of 16 amino acids. The V and J ends lost 2 bases and 5 bases respectively, with 13 bases between them. Germline V lookup: CDR1 MNHEY, CDR2 SVGEGT. CDR3 amino acids: CASSYPQGTDNSPLHF. As DNA, the CDR3 is TGTGCCAGCAGTTACCCACAAGGGACGGATAATTCACCCCTCCACTTT.

The sample holds many counts of this clonotype. The chain recombines TRBV18 with TRBJ2-2; the match to TRBD2 covers 8 bases. The J segment lost 0 bases and the V segment lost 3 bases, leaving 9 bases of the junction unmatched. CDR3 length: 18 amino acids. The V gene's germline CDR1 is KGHSH and CDR2 LQKENI. DNA for the CDR3: TGTGCCAGCTCACCCGCCAGCGGGGGCGTTGCGAACACCGGGGAGCTGTTTTTT. Translated, it gives CASSPASGGVANTGELFF.

This clonotype has a count of ten or more. The CDR3 reads CSASLPTSGVGRETQYF. Here the CDR3 DNA reads TGCAGTGCTAGCCTACCGACTAGCGGGGTTGGGAGGGAGACCCAGTACTTC. This chain uses TRBV20-1 with TRBJ2-5; 11 bases line up with TRBD2. CDR1 and CDR2 (germline): DFQATT, SNEGSKA (reference sequence). CDR3 size: 17 residues. The J segment lost 5 bases and the V segment lost 3 bases, leaving 14 bases of the junction unmatched.

The chain recombines TRBV27 with TRBJ1-2; tentatively, D is TRBD1 (6 bases). This CDR3 region has 14 residues. Germline V gene sequence: CDR1 MNHEY, CDR2 SMNVEV (reference sequence). V lost 4 bases, J lost 4 bases, and 13 bases lay in between. As DNA, the CDR3 is TGTGCCAGCAGTTATGGGGGCGCGGGCTATGGCTACACCTTC. Protein sequence: CASSYGGAGYGYTF.

The gene calls are TRBV28 and TRBJ2-3; D remains ambiguous. The germline CDR1 and CDR2 sequences are MDHEN and SYDVKM. Trimming removed 6 bases from V and 0 bases from J, with 7 bases in between. CDR3 length: 13 amino acids. As DNA, the CDR3 is TGTGCCAGCAGCCGGACCAGCACAGATACGCAGTATTTT. This codes for CASSRTSTDTQYF.

The table lists this clonotype with a few counts. The chain links TRBV9 to TRBJ1-1; tentative D call: TRBD1 (5 bases). CDR1 is SGDLS, CDR2 YYNGEE, per germline. Trimming removed 9 bases at V and 7 bases at J, with 16 bases between. The CDR3 sequence is 12 residues long. CDR3 amino acids: CAIPLGAVEAFF. In DNA form, the CDR3 reads TGTGCCATCCCCCTTGGGGCTGTTGAAGCTTTCTTT.

The table lists this clonotype with many counts. This chain connects TRBV20-1 to TRBJ2-2; the match to TRBD1 covers 8 bases. Germline V gene lookup returns CDR1 DFQATT and CDR2 SNEGSKA (reference sequence). This CDR3 contains 15 residues. Trimming cost V 4 bases and J 5 bases; bases outside gene matches: 9. The CDR3 DNA reads TGCAGTGCTATTTTCGACAGGGGAATTACCGGGGAGCTGTTTTTT. Translated: CSAIFDRGITGELFF.

This clonotype was counted many times. The chain links TRBV20-1 to TRBJ1-3; the D gene is possibly TRBD1 (5 bases). The CDR3 sequence is 14 residues long. From germline, CDR1 is DFQATT and CDR2 SNEGSKA (reference sequence). With 3 bases removed from V and 2 bases from J, the gap between germline ends came to 11 bases. CDR3 amino acids: CSASLPGTGNTIYF. CDR3 coding DNA: TGCAGTGCTAGTTTACCAGGGACTGGAAACACCATATATTTT.

This clonotype has ten or more counts. The rearrangement uses TRBV7-6 and TRBJ1-5, with D maybe TRBD1 (5 bases). Germline V gives CDR1 SGHVS, CDR2 FNYEAQ. With 5 bases removed from V and 7 bases from J, the gap between germline ends came to 18 bases. The CDR3 is made up of 15 amino acids. The CDR3 bases are TGTGCCAGCAGCCCTGGAATTATTAGGGGCCAGCCCCAGCATTTT. Translation gives CASSPGIIRGQPQHF.

By proportion, this clonotype is medium-sized. This sequence joins TRBV5-1 and TRBJ1-2; 11 nucleotides match TRBD1. In germline, CDR1 is SGHRS, CDR2 YFSETQ. CDR3 length: 16 amino acids. J lost 7 bases, V lost 0 bases, and 8 bases had no gene match. CDR3 sequence reads: CASSLDRGQGARGYTF. In DNA, the CDR3 is TGCGCCAGCAGCTTGGATCGCGGACAGGGGGCGCGTGGCTACACCTTC.

This clonotype came up a few times. The chain uses TRBV27 and TRBJ1-1; 10 bases line up with TRBD1. CDR3 length: 15 amino acids. Germline lookup yields CDR1 MNHEY and CDR2 SMNVEV (reference sequence). J lost 2 bases, V lost 9 bases, and 9 bases had no gene match. The CDR3 region is CASRDRGAYNTEAFF. The CDR3 DNA reads TGTGCCAGTAGGGACAGGGGAGCCTATAACACTGAAGCTTTCTTT.

This clonotype showed up just a few times. This rearrangement joins TRBV7-2 to TRBJ1-6; D is unresolved. CDR3 size: 15 residues. Trimming took 5 bases from V and 0 from J, leaving 8 bases between them. Germline V lookup: CDR1 SGHTA, CDR2 FQGNSA. CDR3 loop: CASSSSSSYNSPLHF. The CDR3 nucleotides read TGTGCCAGCAGCAGCAGCAGCTCCTATAATTCACCCCTCCACTTT.

The J gene is TRBJ1-3, the V gene TRBV20-1; tentative D call: TRBD1 (6 bases). CDR1 is DFQATT, CDR2 SNEGSKA, per germline (reference sequence). The CDR3 loop spans 14 amino acids. Trimming stripped 7 bases from V and 1 base from J, with 14 bases between. CDR3 region: CSVATGSSGNTIYF. CDR3 in DNA: TGCAGTGTCGCGACAGGCAGTTCTGGAAACACCATATATTTT.

This clonotype was seen a few times. The V call is TRBV12-3 or TRBV12-4, the J call TRBJ1-5, with a possible D match to TRBD1 (6 bases). The CDR3 sequence is 14 residues long. Trimming cost V 5 bases and J 6 bases, with 14 bases left between them. This CDR3 is CASSQGGFGQPQHF. In DNA form, the CDR3 reads TGTGCCAGCAGTCAAGGGGGTTTCGGTCAGCCCCAGCATTTT.

V gene TRBV28 combines with J gene TRBJ1-6, with 7 nucleotides matching TRBD1. Germline V gene data show CDR1 as MDHEN and CDR2 as SYDVKM. Trimming at V came to 5 bases and at J to 13 bases, leaving 8 bases not matched to a gene. The CDR3 length is 13 residues. CDR3 amino acids: CASSPRTGKPLHF. DNA for the CDR3: TGTGCCAGCAGTCCCAGGACAGGAAAGCCCCTCCACTTT.

This clonotype was detected many times. The J gene is TRBJ2-2, the V gene TRBV30; D is possibly TRBD1 or TRBD2 (6 bases each). The CDR3 runs 15 residues. CDR1 is GTSNPN, CDR2 SVGIG, per germline (reference sequence). The V and J ends lost 0 bases and 4 bases respectively, with 12 bases between them. The CDR3: CAWSVRGPATGELFF. The CDR3 DNA reads TGTGCCTGGAGTGTCCGGGGGCCAGCCACCGGGGAGCTGTTTTTT.

In its sample, this clonotype was seen a few times. J is TRBJ2-6 and V is TRBV4-3; D is ambiguous. Germline CDR1 reads LGHNA; CDR2 reads YSLEER. The CDR3 is made up of 16 amino acids. Trimming removed 0 bases from V and 0 bases from J, with 6 bases in between. Here the CDR3 DNA reads TGCGCCAGCAGCCAAGAAAGCAGCTCTGGGGCCAACGTCCTGACTTTC. It is translated as CASSQESSSGANVLTF.

This clonotype showed up many times. The chain employs TRBV20-1 and TRBJ1-5; 7 nucleotides line up with TRBD1. The ends lost 5 bases at V and 4 bases at J; junction bases unmatched: 5. This CDR3 spans 13 amino acids. Germline V gives CDR1 DFQATT, CDR2 SNEGSKA (reference sequence). The DNA of the CDR3 is TGCAGTGCTGGCGGGGACAGTAATCAGCCCCAGCATTTT. Its translation is CSAGGDSNQPQHF.

This chain uses TRBV19 with TRBJ2-3; 7 nucleotides match TRBD2. The CDR3 runs to 14 residues. Germline V gene data show CDR1 as LNHDA and CDR2 as SQIVND (reference sequence). V shed 6 bases and J 4 bases; nucleotides not matched to a gene: 7. The CDR3 loop is CASSPQREADTQYF. CDR3 coding DNA: TGTGCCAGTAGCCCCCAGCGGGAAGCAGATACGCAGTATTTT.

This clonotype was seen more than once but under ten times. V and J are TRBV20-1 and TRBJ1-1; tentatively, D is TRBD1 (5 bases). V lost 8 bases, J lost 3 bases, and 16 bases lay in between. This CDR3 region has 13 residues. Looked up from germline, CDR1 is DFQATT and CDR2 is SNEGSKA (reference sequence). This CDR3 is CSNRRGGYTEAFF. The CDR3 bases are TGCAGTAACAGAAGGGGTGGATACACTGAAGCTTTCTTT.

This clonotype was observed many times. The chain links TRBV11-2 to TRBJ2-2; D possibly matches TRBD1 or TRBD2 (6 bases each). The CDR3 is 17 amino acids. V was pared by 1 base and J by 1 base, with 13 bases between. The germline gives CDR1 SGHAT, CDR2 FQNNGV. This CDR3 reads CASSLAWAGQNTGELFF. For the CDR3, the DNA is TGTGCCAGCAGCTTAGCGTGGGCGGGACAGAACACCGGGGAGCTGTTTTTT.

Only a few counts were recorded for this clonotype. The chain combines TRBV5-1 with TRBJ2-2; D might be TRBD2 (5 bases). Trimming took off 4 bases at V and 5 bases at J, with 12 bases between the two ends. In germline, CDR1 is SGHRS, CDR2 YFSETQ. There are 14 residues in the CDR3. CDR3 protein: CASSNAGGTGELFF. The CDR3 DNA is TGCGCCAGCAGCAATGCAGGCGGGACCGGGGAGCTGTTTTTT.